This T cell receptor beta chain was recovered during a study of blood T cells in healthy people across ages. Trimming took 6 bases from V and 0 from J; bases not matched to a gene: 2. CDR3 size: 14 residues. CDR1 and CDR2 from the germline V gene are MNHEY and SVGAGI. With a J-beta primer mix and a sample-barcoded 5' primer, a second PCR ran about 7 to 11 cycles. TCRdb re-called the 5' RACE reads with MiXCR, one entry per CDR3 protein. The sample carries 1.2 million to 1.5 million distinct CDR3 sequences, about 40% recorded once. This clonotype has only a few counts. The origin of this receptor is a woman aged 18-35 years in good health. Sequences were obtained from blood. The chain uses TRBV6-5 and TRBJ1-2; 9 positions match TRBD1. The CDR3 bases are TGTGCCAGCAGGGGGACAGGGACTAACTATGGCTACACCTTC. Its translation: CASRGTGTNYGYTF.